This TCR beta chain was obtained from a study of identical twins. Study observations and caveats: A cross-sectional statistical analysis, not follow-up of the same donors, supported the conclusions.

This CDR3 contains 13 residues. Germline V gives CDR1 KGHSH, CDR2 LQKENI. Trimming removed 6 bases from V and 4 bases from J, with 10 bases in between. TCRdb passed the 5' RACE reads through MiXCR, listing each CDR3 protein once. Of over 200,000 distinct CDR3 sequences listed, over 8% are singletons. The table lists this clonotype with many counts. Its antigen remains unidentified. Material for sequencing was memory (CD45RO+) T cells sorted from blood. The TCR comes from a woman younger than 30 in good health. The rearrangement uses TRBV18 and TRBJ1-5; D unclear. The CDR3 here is CASSSNSNQPQHF. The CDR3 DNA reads TGTGCCAGCTCGTCTAATAGTAATCAGCCCCAGCATTTT. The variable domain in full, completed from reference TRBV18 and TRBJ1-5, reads NAGVMQNPRHLVRRRGQEARLRCSPMKGHSHVYWYRQLPEEGLKFMVYLQKENIIDESGMPKERFSAEFPKEGPSILRIQQVVRGDSAAYFCASSSNSNQPQHFGDGTRLSIL.